This TCR beta chain derives from a study of T cell changes during pregnancy in multiple sclerosis. Germline CDR1 is MNHEY and CDR2 is SVGAGI. CDR3 length: 13 residues. The ends lost 6 bases at V and 3 bases at J; junction bases unmatched: 4. Sequencing used immunoSEQ multiplex PCR; TCRdb keeps in-frame clones, though not all of them. Among roughly 84,000 clones listed, roughly 93% were seen once. The genes are TRBV6-5 and TRBJ2-7, with 8 bases lining up with TRBD1. The TCR sequence derives from a female donor in good health, enrolled as a control in a pregnancy study. The sample was peripheral blood, taken in the third trimester of pregnancy. In DNA form, the CDR3 reads TGTGCCAGCAGAAGACAGGGGCTCTACGAGCAGTACTTC. Protein: CASRRQGLYEQYF.